The rows below give T cell receptor beta chains drawn from one sample of a study of cytomegalovirus exposure and HLA in healthy donors. The table came from immunoSEQ multiplex PCR; TCRdb's copy has only in-frame clones and leaves some out. In the table there are about 180,000 clones, 76% of which are singletons. Sequenced material: PBMCs. These receptors came from a woman younger than 45 in good health and CMV-seropositive. Both conserved end residues are part of each CDR3. A D gene is named only where the DNA matches it firmly. Clone sizes are given selectively: once, few, many, or a class where the clone is expanded.

>-|TRBJ2-7|once|TRBV7-9
CASTPQGGRAPGEQYF
TGTGCCAGTACCCCCCAAGGCGGCAGGGCTCCCGGCGAGCAGTACTTC
>TRBD1|TRBJ2-3|once|TRBV5-4
CASSLYRGSSTDTQYF
TGTGCCAGCAGCTTATACAGGGGCTCTAGCACAGATACGCAGTATTTT
>-|TRBJ2-6|-|TRBV5-1
CASRSGSHSGANVLTF
TGCGCCAGCAGGAGTGGGAGCCACTCTGGGGCCAACGTCCTGACTTTC
>TRBD1|TRBJ2-3|once|TRBV4-3
CASSQNRDRATDTQYF
TGCGCCAGCAGCCAAAACAGGGACAGAGCGACAGATACGCAGTATTTT
>-|TRBJ1-3|-|TRBV4-3
CASSQEASGQSSGNTIYF
TGCGCCAGCAGCCAAGAAGCTTCCGGACAGAGCTCTGGAAACACCATATATTTT
>TRBD1|TRBJ2-7|-|TRBV13
CASSLGTGDEQYF
TGTGCCAGCAGCTTAGGAACAGGGGACGAGCAGTACTTC
>TRBD1|TRBJ1-1|-|TRBV4-3
CASSQGTGRMRTEAFF
TGCGCCAGCAGCCAGGGGACAGGGCGTATGAGGACTGAAGCTTTCTTT
>-|TRBJ1-2|-|TRBV28
CASSLTGLYGYTF
TGTGCCAGCAGCTTGACAGGCCTCTATGGCTACACCTTC
>TRBD1|TRBJ2-1|few|TRBV7-2
CASRGRGLEQFF
TGTGCCAGCAGGGGAAGGGGGCTTGAGCAGTTCTTC
>-|TRBJ1-2|-|TRBV7-2
CASHGANYGYTF
TGTGCCAGCCACGGGGCTAACTATGGCTACACCTTC
>-|TRBJ2-4|few|TRBV2
CASSDASGRQNIQYF
TGTGCCAGCAGTGACGCCTCTGGGCGCCAAAACATTCAGTACTTC
>-|TRBJ1-1|-|TRBV10-3
CAISVGARTAEAFF
TGTGCCATCAGTGTAGGGGCCCGGACCGCTGAAGCTTTCTTT
>TRBD1|TRBJ1-2|once|TRBV28
CASRRTGAEAYGYTF
TGTGCCAGCAGGCGGACAGGGGCCGAAGCCTATGGCTACACCTTC
>TRBD2|TRBJ2-1|few|TRBV10-3
CAISERASGGDNEQFF
TGTGCCATCAGTGAACGGGCTAGCGGGGGGGACAATGAGCAGTTCTTC
>-|TRBJ2-5|-|TRBV6-1
CASSPGIRHQETQYF
TGTGCCAGCAGTCCCGGAATCAGGCACCAAGAGACCCAGTACTTC
>-|TRBJ1-6|-|TRBV2
CASSEDRTRNSPLHF
TGTGCCAGCAGCGAGGACAGAACTCGGAATTCACCCCTCCACTTT
>TRBD1|TRBJ2-7|-|TRBV27
CASSRGQGSGYEQYF
TGTGCCAGCAGCCGAGGACAGGGAAGTGGGTACGAGCAGTACTTC
>-|TRBJ2-1|-|TRBV4-1
CASSPSPGSYNEQFF
TGCGCCAGCAGCCCCAGTCCGGGGTCCTACAATGAGCAGTTCTTC
>TRBD2|TRBJ2-1|few|TRBV9
CASSVGSGLDYNEQFF
TGTGCCAGCAGCGTGGGTTCGGGACTAGACTACAATGAGCAGTTCTTC
>-|TRBJ1-2|-|TRBV5-4
CASSSPGVGYGYTF
TGTGCCAGCAGCAGCCCAGGGGTTGGCTATGGCTACACCTTC
>-|TRBJ2-2|-|TRBV7-7
CASSPRGAGTGELFF
TGTGCCAGCAGTCCACGGGGGGCGGGGACCGGGGAGCTGTTTTTT
>TRBD2|TRBJ2-5|-|TRBV6-5
CASRQEAGGYTQYF
TGTGCCAGCCGGCAGGAAGCGGGGGGGTATACCCAGTACTTC
>-|TRBJ1-5|-|TRBV10-3
CAISELSNQPQHF
TGTGCCATCAGTGAGTTAAGCAATCAGCCCCAGCATTTT
>TRBD2|TRBJ2-3|few|TRBV11-3
CASSHGTSGRTDTQYF
TGTGCCAGCAGCCATGGGACTAGCGGACGCACAGATACGCAGTATTTT
>TRBD1|TRBJ1-2|-|TRBV28
CASSTIQGDYGYTF
TGTGCCAGCAGTACAATCCAGGGGGACTATGGCTACACCTTC
>TRBD1|TRBJ2-7|-|TRBV11-2
CASSSLQGISYEQYF
TGTGCCAGCAGCTCCTTACAGGGGATCTCCTACGAGCAGTACTTC
>TRBD1|TRBJ1-2|-|TRBV28
CASSTTGGPNNYGYTF
TGTGCCAGCAGTACTACAGGGGGCCCAAACAACTATGGCTACACCTTC
>-|TRBJ2-1|-|TRBV27
CASSLRWRGNLGEKSYNEQFF
TGTGCCAGCAGTCTCCGTTGGCGGGGAAACTTAGGGGAAAAGTCCTACAATGAGCAGTTCTTC
>TRBD1|TRBJ2-2|-|TRBV9
CASSRTGDTGELFF
TGTGCCAGCAGCCGGACAGGGGACACCGGGGAGCTGTTTTTT
>TRBD2|TRBJ2-1|-|TRBV6-4
CASGTSGGSYNEQFF
TGTGCCAGCGGAACTAGCGGGGGCTCCTACAATGAGCAGTTCTTC
>TRBD2|TRBJ2-5|-|TRBV6-5
CASSYGGGKTQYF
TGTGCCAGCAGTTACGGGGGGGGGAAGACCCAGTACTTC
>TRBD1|TRBJ1-5|-|TRBV19
CASSIDGTGFQPQHF
TGTGCCAGTAGTATAGACGGGACAGGGTTTCAGCCCCAGCATTTT
>TRBD1|TRBJ2-3|-|TRBV7-6
CASSPGGRGHTDTQYF
TGTGCCAGCAGCCCAGGGGGCAGGGGGCACACAGATACGCAGTATTTT
>-|TRBJ2-5|-|TRBV11-2
CASSPGEAQYF
TGTGCCAGCAGCCCTGGGGAGGCCCAGTACTTC
>-|TRBJ1-2|-|TRBV7-9
CASSLVEINYGYTF
TGTGCCAGCAGCTTAGTTGAGATTAACTATGGCTACACCTTC
>TRBD1|TRBJ1-1|-|TRBV6-1
CASSAGRGTDAFF
TGTGCCAGCAGTGCCGGGAGGGGGACAGATGCTTTCTTT
>TRBD1|TRBJ2-1|-|TRBV4-1
CASSQEAIRDSYNEQFF
TGCGCCAGCAGCCAAGAGGCGATCCGGGACAGCTACAATGAGCAGTTCTTC
>-|TRBJ1-5|few|TRBV4-2
CASSQAHSHSNQPQHF
TGTGCCAGCAGCCAAGCCCATAGTCATAGCAATCAGCCCCAGCATTTT
>TRBD2|TRBJ2-3|-|TRBV6-5
CASSIGGVTDTQYF
TGTGCCAGCAGCATCGGGGGGGTGACAGATACGCAGTATTTT
>-|TRBJ2-3|-|TRBV20-1
CSASQADTQYF
TGCAGTGCTAGTCAGGCAGATACGCAGTATTTT
>TRBD2|TRBJ2-3|-|TRBV4-1
CASRSGGAAYGTDTQYF
TGCGCCAGCAGGAGCGGGGGGGCCGCCTATGGCACAGATACGCAGTATTTT
>-|TRBJ2-7|-|TRBV30
CAWSVNSAYEQYF
TGTGCCTGGAGTGTGAACAGTGCCTACGAGCAGTACTTC
>TRBD2|TRBJ2-1|once|TRBV7-8
CASSPRTSGGTSYNEQFF
TGTGCCAGCAGCCCCAGGACTAGCGGGGGGACCTCCTACAATGAGCAGTTCTTC
>TRBD1|TRBJ1-5|-|TRBV7-9
CASSFRGNQPQHF
TGTGCCAGCAGCTTCAGGGGGAATCAGCCCCAGCATTTT
>TRBD1|TRBJ1-1|-|TRBV6-5
CASSRGQQNTEAFF
TGTGCCAGCAGCCGGGGACAGCAGAACACTGAAGCTTTCTTT
>TRBD1|TRBJ1-5|few|TRBV15
CATSRETGVRQPQHF
TGTGCCACCAGCAGAGAAACAGGGGTAAGGCAGCCCCAGCATTTT
>-|TRBJ2-5|-|TRBV7-8
CASSLGQLRQQYF
TGTGCCAGCAGCTTAGGCCAGCTGCGGCAGCAGTACTTC
>TRBD1|TRBJ2-5|once|TRBV2
CASTQDRGQETQYF
TGTGCCAGTACCCAGGACAGGGGCCAAGAGACCCAGTACTTC
>TRBD2|TRBJ2-3|-|TRBV4-2
CASSQTSQRTDTQYF
TGTGCCAGCAGCCAGACTAGCCAACGCACAGATACGCAGTATTTT
>-|TRBJ1-5|-|TRBV7-2
CASSTRARREGNQPQHF
TGTGCCAGCAGCACCAGGGCCCGTAGGGAGGGCAATCAGCCCCAGCATTTT
>-|TRBJ1-5|-|TRBV10-3
CAISDTGNGNQPQHF
TGTGCCATCAGCGACACAGGGAACGGGAATCAGCCCCAGCATTTT
>-|TRBJ2-3|-|TRBV9
CASSVGAGADTQYF
TGTGCCAGCAGCGTGGGGGCGGGGGCAGATACGCAGTATTTT